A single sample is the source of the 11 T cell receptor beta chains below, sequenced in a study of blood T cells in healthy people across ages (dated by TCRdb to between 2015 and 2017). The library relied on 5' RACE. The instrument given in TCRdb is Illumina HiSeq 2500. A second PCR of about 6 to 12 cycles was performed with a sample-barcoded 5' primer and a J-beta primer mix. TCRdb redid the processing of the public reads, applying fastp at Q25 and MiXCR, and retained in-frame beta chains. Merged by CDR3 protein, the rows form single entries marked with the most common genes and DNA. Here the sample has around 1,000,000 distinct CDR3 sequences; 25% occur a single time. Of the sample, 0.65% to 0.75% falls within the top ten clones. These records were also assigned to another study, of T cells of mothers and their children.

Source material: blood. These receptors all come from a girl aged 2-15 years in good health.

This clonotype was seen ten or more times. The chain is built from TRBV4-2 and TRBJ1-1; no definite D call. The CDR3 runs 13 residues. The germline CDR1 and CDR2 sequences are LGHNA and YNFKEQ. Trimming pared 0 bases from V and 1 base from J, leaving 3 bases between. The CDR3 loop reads CASSQEENTEAFF. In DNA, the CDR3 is TGTGCCAGCAGCCAAGAGGAGAACACTGAAGCTTTCTTT.

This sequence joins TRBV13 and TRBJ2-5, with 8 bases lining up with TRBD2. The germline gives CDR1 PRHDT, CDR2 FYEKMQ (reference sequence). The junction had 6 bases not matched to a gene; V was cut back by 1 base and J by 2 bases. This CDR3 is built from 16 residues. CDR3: CASSLENSGEQETQYF. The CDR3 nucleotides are TGTGCCAGCAGCTTAGAGAATAGCGGGGAACAAGAGACCCAGTACTTC.

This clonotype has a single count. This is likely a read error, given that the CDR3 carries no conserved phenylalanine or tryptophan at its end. DNA of the CDR3: TGTGCCAGCAGTGATGGGTTCCCGGGCCTTAACGAGCAGTACTCC. Protein sequence: CASSDGFPGLNEQYS. The V and J genes are TRBV6-1 and TRBJ2-7; no clear D. V gave up 3 bases and J gave up 5 bases, with 17 bases separating them. Germline assignment: CDR1 MNHNS and CDR2 SASEGT. This CDR3 is built from 15 residues.

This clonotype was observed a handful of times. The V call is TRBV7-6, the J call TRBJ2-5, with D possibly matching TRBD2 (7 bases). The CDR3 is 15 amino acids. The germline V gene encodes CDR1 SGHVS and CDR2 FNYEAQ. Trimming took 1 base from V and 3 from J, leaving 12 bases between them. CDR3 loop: CASSLVQGREETQYF. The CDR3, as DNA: TGTGCCAGCAGCTTAGTGCAGGGGAGGGAAGAGACCCAGTACTTC.

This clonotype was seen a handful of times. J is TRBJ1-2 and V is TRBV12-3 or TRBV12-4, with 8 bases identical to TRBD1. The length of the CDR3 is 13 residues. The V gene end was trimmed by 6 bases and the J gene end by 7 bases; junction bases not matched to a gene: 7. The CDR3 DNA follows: TGTGCCAGCAGCCCTGACAGGGGCTCTGGCTACACCTTC. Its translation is CASSPDRGSGYTF.

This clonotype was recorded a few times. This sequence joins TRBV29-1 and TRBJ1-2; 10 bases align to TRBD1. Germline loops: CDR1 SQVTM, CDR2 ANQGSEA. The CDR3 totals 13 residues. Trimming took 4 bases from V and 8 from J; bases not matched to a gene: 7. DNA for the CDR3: TGCAGCGTTGGACGGGACAGGGGTGGCGGCTACACCTTC. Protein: CSVGRDRGGGYTF.

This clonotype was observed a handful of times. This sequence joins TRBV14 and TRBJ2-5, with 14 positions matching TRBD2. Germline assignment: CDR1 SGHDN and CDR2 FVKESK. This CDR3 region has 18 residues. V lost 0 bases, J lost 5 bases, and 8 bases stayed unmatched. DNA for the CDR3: TGTGCCAGCAGCCAAGACTTGGTGACTAGCGGGAGGGACGAGACCCAGTACTTC. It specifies CASSQDLVTSGRDETQYF.

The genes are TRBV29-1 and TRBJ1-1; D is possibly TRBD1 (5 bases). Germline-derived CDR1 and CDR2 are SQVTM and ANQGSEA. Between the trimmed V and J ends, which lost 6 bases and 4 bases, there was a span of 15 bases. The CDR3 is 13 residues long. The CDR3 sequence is CSVPGVGGTEAFF. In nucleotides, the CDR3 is TGCAGCGTCCCCGGGGTGGGGGGCACTGAAGCTTTCTTT.

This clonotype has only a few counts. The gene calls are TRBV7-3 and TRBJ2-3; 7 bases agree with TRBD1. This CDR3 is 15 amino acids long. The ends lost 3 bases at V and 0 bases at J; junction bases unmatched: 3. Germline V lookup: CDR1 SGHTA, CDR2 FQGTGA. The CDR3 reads CASSLGQFSTDTQYF. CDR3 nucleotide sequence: TGTGCCAGCAGCTTGGGACAGTTTAGCACAGATACGCAGTATTTT.

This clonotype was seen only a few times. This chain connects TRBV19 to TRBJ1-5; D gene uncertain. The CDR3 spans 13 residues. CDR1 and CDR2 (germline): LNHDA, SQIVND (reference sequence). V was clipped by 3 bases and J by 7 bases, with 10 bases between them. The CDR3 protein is CASSILNRQPQHF. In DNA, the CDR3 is TGTGCCAGTAGTATCTTGAATCGCCAGCCCCAGCATTTT.

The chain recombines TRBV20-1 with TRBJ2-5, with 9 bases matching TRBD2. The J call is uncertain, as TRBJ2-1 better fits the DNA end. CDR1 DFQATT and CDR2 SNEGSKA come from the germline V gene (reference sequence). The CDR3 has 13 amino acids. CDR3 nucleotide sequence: TGCAGTGCTGGTCTAGCGGGGACGATTGAGCAGTTCTTC. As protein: CSAGLAGTIEQFF.